This T cell receptor beta chain is drawn from a study of metastatic and nonmetastatic thyroid tumors. Across the whole study: Samples came from malignant and benign thyroid patients, and repertoires were compared across blood and tumor or nodule tissue.

None of the patients had undergone any treatment ahead of thyroid surgery. In the case of this clone: The junction differs from germline at one of its ends, possibly a read error.

Germline assignment: CDR1 SGHRS and CDR2 YFSETQ. The CDR3 extends over 13 amino acids. TCRdb reanalyzed the PCR reads with MiXCR. Altogether about 25,000 clones are present, 20% to 25% being singletons, with the ten largest covering 20% to 30%. V is TRBV5-1 and J is TRBJ2-3; D gene uncertain. Sequenced sample: blood. The receptor was isolated from a male donor with papillary thyroid cancer or a benign thyroid nodule (not recorded which). Some clones in this sample may be carry-over from other donors' samples. The CDR3 DNA sequence: TGCGCCAGCAGCTTGGACGACGCAGATAGGCAGTATTTT. Its protein product is CASSLDDADRQYF.